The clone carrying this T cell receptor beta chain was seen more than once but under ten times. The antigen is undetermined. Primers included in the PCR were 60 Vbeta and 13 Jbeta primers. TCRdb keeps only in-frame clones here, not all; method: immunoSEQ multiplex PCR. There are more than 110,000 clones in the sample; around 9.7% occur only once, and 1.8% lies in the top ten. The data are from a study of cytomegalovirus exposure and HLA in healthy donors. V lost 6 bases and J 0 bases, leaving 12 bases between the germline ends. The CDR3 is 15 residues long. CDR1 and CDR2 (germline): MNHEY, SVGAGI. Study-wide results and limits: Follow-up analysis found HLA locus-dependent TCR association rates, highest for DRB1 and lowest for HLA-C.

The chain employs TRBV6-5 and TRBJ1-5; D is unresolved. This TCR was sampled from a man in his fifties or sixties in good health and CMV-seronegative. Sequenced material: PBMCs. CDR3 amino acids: CASSPRGNSNQPQHF. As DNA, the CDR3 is TGTGCCAGCAGCCCTCGCGGAAATAGCAATCAGCCCCAGCATTTT.